One sample yielded the 25 T cell receptor beta chains listed below, sequenced in a study of CD8 T cells in Susac syndrome. Random hexamers primed reverse transcription of about 0.45 to 1 ug RNA. TCRdb used MiXCR to reprocess the immunoSEQ multiplex PCR reads, holding one entry per CDR3 protein. Among approximately 280,000 distinct CDR3 sequences, approximately 81% were seen once, and the ten largest hold approximately 0.11%. The material sequenced was CD8+ T cells from PBMCs. The receptors come from a human donor with multiple sclerosis.

V is TRBV13 and J is TRBJ2-5, with D perhaps TRBD2 (5 bases). V was clipped by 2 bases and J by 4 bases, with 17 bases between them. CDR3 size: 16 residues. CDR1 is PRHDT, CDR2 FYEKMQ, per germline (reference sequence). CDR3 sequence: CASSLRESYRLETQYF. The CDR3 nucleotides are TGTGCCAGCAGCTTACGGGAATCATATCGGCTAGAGACCCAGTACTTC. Combining the CDR3 with reference TRBV13 and TRBJ2-5 gives the whole variable domain AAGVIQSPRHLIKEKRETATLKCYPIPRHDTVYWYQQGPGQDPQFLISFYEKMQSDKGSIPDRFSAQQFSDYHSELNMSSLELGDSALYFCASSLRESYRLETQYFGPGTRLLVL.

The chain is built from TRBV6-5 and TRBJ2-7; D is possibly TRBD1 (6 bases). Germline assignment: CDR1 MNHEY and CDR2 SVGAGI. V was cut by 7 bases and J by 6 bases, with 22 bases left in between. This CDR3 has 15 residues. CDR3 bases: TGTGCCAGCACTATCACACGGGGTGGGGGCTCCGAGCAGTACTTC. This sequence encodes CASTITRGGGSEQYF.

The rearrangement joins TRBV12-3 or TRBV12-4 to TRBJ2-3; possible D gene TRBD2, 5 bases. This CDR3 is built from 15 residues. The V and J ends lost 2 bases and 4 bases respectively, with 13 bases between them. The CDR3 DNA is TGTGCCAGCAGTTTACGGCTAGCCGCGGCAGATACGCAGTATTTT. This translates into CASSLRLAAADTQYF.

The chain links TRBV9 to TRBJ2-1, with 7 bases that match TRBD2. There are 10 residues in the CDR3. V was pared by 9 bases and J by 7 bases, with 1 base of the junction left unmatched. Germline CDR1 SGDLS, CDR2 YYNGEE. CDR3 sequence reads: CATGGNEQFF. The CDR3 DNA sequence: TGTGCCACCGGGGGGAATGAGCAGTTCTTC.

The chain couples TRBV28 to TRBJ2-7; D gene uncertain. V shed 6 bases and J shed 5 bases, with 23 bases lying between them. The CDR3 has 16 residues. The germline V gene encodes CDR1 MDHEN and CDR2 SYDVKM. CDR3 DNA sequence: TGTGCCAGCAGCCGCACCGACTTCACGAGGCCCCACGAGCAGTACTTC. Protein sequence: CASSRTDFTRPHEQYF.

This clonotype was counted only a few times. The chain uses TRBV6-1 and TRBJ2-7; D gene ambiguous. The ends were cut back, 2 bases at V and 2 bases at J, with 10 bases in the middle. The CDR3 has 14 amino acids. Per the germline V gene, CDR1 is MNHNS and CDR2 is SASEGT. The CDR3 here is CASSEYLVTYEQYF. As DNA, the CDR3 is TGTGCCAGCAGTGAATACCTGGTAACCTACGAGCAGTACTTC.

This chain uses TRBV25-1 with TRBJ2-7, with D perhaps matching TRBD1 or TRBD2 (6 bases each). Germline CDR1 MGHDK, CDR2 SYGVNS. Trimming stripped 7 bases from V and 3 bases from J, with 10 bases between. This CDR3 is built from 12 residues. The CDR3, as DNA: TGTGCCAGCATCGGAGGGGGCTACGAGCAGTACTTC. It codes for CASIGGGYEQYF.

This rearrangement joins TRBV28 to TRBJ2-7, with 9 bases that match TRBD1. The CDR3 extends over 14 amino acids. The germline gives CDR1 MDHEN, CDR2 SYDVKM. With V trimmed by 7 bases and J by 0 bases, 4 bases remained unmatched. DNA of the CDR3: TGTGCCAGCACGCGGACAGGGGACTCCTACGAGCAGTACTTC. It yields the protein CASTRTGDSYEQYF.

This chain joins TRBV11-2 and TRBJ2-3; 9 nucleotides line up with TRBD2. The V and J ends lost 5 bases and 6 bases, in that order; junction bases with no gene match: 15. The CDR3 contains 17 residues. Per the germline V gene, CDR1 is SGHAT and CDR2 is FQNNGV. The CDR3 spells CASSRRGGSGSSDTQYF. DNA for the CDR3: TGTGCCAGCAGCCGAAGGGGGGGTAGCGGGAGCAGCGATACGCAGTATTTT.

The rearrangement uses TRBV6-1 and TRBJ1-2; TRBD1 aligns across 8 bases. CDR1 is MNHNS and CDR2 is SASEGT in the germline V gene. The CDR3 spans 13 residues. V was pared by 11 bases and J by 4 bases, with 9 bases of the junction left unmatched. The chain's CDR3 is CAARDRKPYGYTF. For the CDR3, the DNA is TGTGCCGCCCGGGACAGGAAGCCCTATGGCTACACCTTC.

The genes are TRBV28 and TRBJ2-7, with D uncertain. The CDR3 is made up of 15 amino acids. Germline CDR1 is MDHEN and CDR2 is SYDVKM. V lost 6 bases and J lost 0, with 15 bases in between. DNA of the CDR3: TGTGCCAGCAGGGATACGTCGGAAATCTCCTACGAGCAGTACTTC. It encodes CASRDTSEISYEQYF.

The chain carries TRBV30 and TRBJ2-7, with D unclear. The CDR3 consists of 12 residues. Germline V gene lookup returns CDR1 GTSNPN and CDR2 SVGIG (reference sequence). V was trimmed by 3 bases and J by 1 base, leaving 7 bases between them. The DNA for the CDR3 is TGTGCCTGGAGGAGGTTATCCTACGAGCAGTACTTC. As protein: CAWRRLSYEQYF.

This sequence joins TRBV29-1 and TRBJ2-4; D gene uncertain. Germline CDR1 SQVTM, CDR2 ANQGSEA. This CDR3 has 17 amino acids. With 0 bases removed from V and 0 bases from J, the gap between germline ends came to 15 bases. CDR3 region: CSVEDGDPPIAKNIQYF. As DNA, the CDR3 is TGCAGCGTTGAAGATGGAGATCCCCCCATAGCCAAAAACATTCAGTACTTC.

V and J are TRBV7-3 and TRBJ1-1; D is unclear. V was clipped by 2 bases and J by 0 bases, with 13 bases between them. Germline CDR1 SGHTA, CDR2 FQGTGA. The CDR3 runs 16 residues. CDR3 coding DNA: TGTGCCAGCAGCTTAGGGTACGGCCGCTTGAACACTGAAGCTTTCTTT. Translating gives CASSLGYGRLNTEAFF.

This clonotype was counted a single time. The chain has TRBV27 and TRBJ2-3; D remains unclear. This CDR3 has 15 residues. The ends were cut back, 3 bases at V and 2 bases at J, with 12 bases in the middle. The germline V gene has CDR1 MNHEY and CDR2 SMNVEV (reference sequence). The CDR3 region has the DNA TGTGCCAGCAGTTTGAACTGGGGAATCACAGATACGCAGTATTTT. Translated, it gives CASSLNWGITDTQYF.

This clonotype came up a few times. V and J are TRBV6-5 and TRBJ2-7; D ambiguous. Per the germline V gene, CDR1 is MNHEY and CDR2 is SVGAGI. Trimming shortened V by 0 bases and J by 1 base, and 10 bases separated the two germline ends. This CDR3 contains 15 residues. CDR3: CASSYSNSVSYEQYF. CDR3 coding DNA: TGTGCCAGCAGTTACTCCAACAGTGTATCCTACGAGCAGTACTTC.

The chain joins TRBV4-1 to TRBJ1-2; tentatively, D is TRBD1 (5 bases). The CDR3 is 14 amino acids. Germline CDR1 MGHRA, CDR2 YSYEKL. V was shortened by 0 bases and J by 2 bases, with 7 bases between the two germline ends. CDR3 residues: CASSQEGGNYGYTF. The CDR3 DNA sequence: TGCGCCAGCAGCCAAGAGGGGGGGAACTATGGCTACACCTTC.

The V and J genes are TRBV28 and TRBJ1-1; TRBD1 is a possible D gene (5 bases). Trimming took off 6 bases at V and 1 base at J, with 12 bases between the two ends. The CDR3 sequence is 14 residues long. Germline V gene data show CDR1 as MDHEN and CDR2 as SYDVKM. The CDR3 reads CASRRGTSNTEAFF. The CDR3 region has the DNA TGTGCCAGCAGGAGAGGGACTTCGAACACTGAAGCTTTCTTT.

The chain joins TRBV7-6 to TRBJ2-3, with D possibly being TRBD2 (6 bases). The ends were cut back, 4 bases at V and 0 bases at J, with 14 bases in the middle. The length of the CDR3 is 16 residues. Germline values: CDR1 SGHVS, CDR2 FNYEAQ. The CDR3 sequence: CASSSLAEVSTDTQYF. The CDR3 DNA follows: TGTGCCAGCAGCTCTTTAGCGGAAGTTAGCACAGATACGCAGTATTTT.

The gene calls are TRBV7-9 and TRBJ2-1; 13 bases match TRBD2. The trim removed 2 bases at V and 2 bases at J, leaving 9 bases unmatched. The CDR3 totals 19 residues. Germline CDR1 is SEHNR and CDR2 is FQNEAQ (reference sequence). The DNA of the CDR3 is TGTGCCAGCAGCTTACCCAACGGACTAGCGGGAGTAACCTACAATGAGCAGTTCTTC. This sequence encodes CASSLPNGLAGVTYNEQFF.

The rearrangement uses TRBV7-3 and TRBJ2-7, with 7 bases matching TRBD2. The CDR3 has 15 residues. V trimming: 1 base; J trimming: 6 bases; junction bases outside the gene matches: 9. In germline, CDR1 is SGHTA, CDR2 FQGTGA. The CDR3 sequence: CASSLIGGSGVEQYF. The CDR3 DNA reads as TGTGCCAGCAGCTTAATCGGCGGGAGTGGGGTCGAGCAGTACTTC.

V and J are TRBV13 and TRBJ2-3; TRBD2 agrees at 9 bases. CDR1 is PRHDT, CDR2 FYEKMQ, per germline (reference sequence). This CDR3 is built from 16 residues. Trimming took 5 bases from V and 6 from J; bases not matched to a gene: 12. The CDR3 protein is CASSPRREGLVDTQYF. DNA for the CDR3: TGTGCCAGCAGCCCCCGGCGGGAGGGCCTGGTGGATACGCAGTATTTT.

CDR3 protein: CTCSQSVFLKVILTLLFF. CDR3 nucleotides: TGTACCTGCTCCCAATCTGTGTTCCTAAAAGTGATTCTCACTCTGCTGTTTTTT. This rearrangement joins TRBV6-2 or TRBV6-3 to TRBJ2-2; the D is unclear. The CDR3 consists of 18 residues. Germline V CDR1 and CDR2: MNHEY, SVGEGT.

V is TRBV5-4 and J is TRBJ1-1; D unresolved. The CDR3 runs to 15 residues. Germline assignment: CDR1 SGHNT and CDR2 YYREEE (reference sequence). Trimming left V 4 bases short and J 3 bases short, with 16 bases between. CDR3 in amino acids: CASSPETFGDTEAFF. The CDR3 DNA follows: TGTGCCAGCAGCCCGGAGACTTTTGGCGACACTGAAGCTTTCTTT.

V usage is TRBV27 and J usage is TRBJ1-5; D is undetermined. V lost 5 bases and J 4 bases, leaving 12 bases between the germline ends. CDR1 and CDR2 (germline): MNHEY, SMNVEV (reference sequence). This CDR3 is 14 amino acids long. CDR3 loop: CASSPLFGNQPQHF. The CDR3 DNA is TGTGCCAGCAGTCCTCTCTTTGGAAATCAGCCCCAGCATTTT.